Described below is a single TCR beta chain sequence and its context. Trimming removed 0 bases from V and 4 bases from J, with 8 bases in between. The CDR3 covers 14 residues. Germline CDR1 and CDR2: SGHTS and YDEGEE. These data originate in a study of shared clonotypes between healthy human individuals. Each PCR replicate from the sorted subsets contained 200 to 250 ng DNA, which is 25,000 to 30,000 T cell genomes. Assay used: immunoSEQ multiplex PCR; TCRdb lists only in-frame clones, some missing. The sample has around 1.4 million clones; approximately 98.5% are singletons. Sequenced material: naive CD4+ T cells sorted from blood. As to subset: CD45RA+ positively selected. The chain links TRBV5-8 to TRBJ2-4; weak D call: TRBD1 (6 bases). The receptor comes from a man aged 25 to 40 in good health. CDR3 loop: CASSLGGRKNIQYF. CDR3 nucleotide sequence: TGTGCCAGCAGCTTGGGGGGGCGGAAAAACATTCAGTACTTC.